Included here is one T cell receptor (beta chain) sequence, with context. This sample is part of a study of blood T cell repertoires in COVID-19. Study in general: Italy, Spain and the United States were the sources of the convalescent and acute COVID-19 samples. Nucleic acid was either cDNA or gDNA, and it came from T cells, B-cell-depleted T cells, or PBMCs.

Original data processing: Reference gene primer amplification in the assay estimated nucleated cell counts. Produced via immunoSEQ multiplex PCR; TCRdb's table is partial and in-frame only. D and trimming come from the DNA, and the V and J calls and clone size come from that table. The table shows 130,000 to 150,000 clones, with about 84% occurring only once. Losses at the gene ends were 0 bases for V and 7 bases for J; bases not matched to a gene: 7. Germline V CDR1 and CDR2: ENHRY, SYGVKD. The CDR3 is 17 amino acids. This clonotype originated in a man aged 55 to 70 with active or convalescent COVID-19. The sequenced sample consisted of peripheral blood. The rearrangement links TRBV10-3 to TRBJ1-4, with 11 bases lining up with TRBD1. CDR3 protein: CAISESRPGQGGEKLFF. The CDR3 bases are TGTGCCATCAGTGAGTCCAGGCCGGGACAGGGGGGTGAAAAACTGTTTTTT.